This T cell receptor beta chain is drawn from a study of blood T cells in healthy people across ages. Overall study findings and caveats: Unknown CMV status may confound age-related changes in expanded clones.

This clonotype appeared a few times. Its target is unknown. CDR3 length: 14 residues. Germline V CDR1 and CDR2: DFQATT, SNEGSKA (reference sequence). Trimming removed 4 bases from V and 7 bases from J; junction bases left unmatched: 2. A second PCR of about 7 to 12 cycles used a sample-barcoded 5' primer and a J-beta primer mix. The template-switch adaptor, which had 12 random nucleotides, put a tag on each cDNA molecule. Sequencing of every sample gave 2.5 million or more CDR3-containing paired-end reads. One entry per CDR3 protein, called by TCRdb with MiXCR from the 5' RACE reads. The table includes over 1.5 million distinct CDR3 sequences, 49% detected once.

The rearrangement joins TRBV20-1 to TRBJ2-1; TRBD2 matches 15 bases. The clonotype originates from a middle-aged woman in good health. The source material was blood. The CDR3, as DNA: TGCAGTGCTAAAGGGACTAGCGGGAGGAATGAGCAGTTCTTC. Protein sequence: CSAKGTSGRNEQFF.